These T cell receptor beta chains were read from a single sample in a study of blood T cell repertoires in COVID-19. Profiling relied on immunoSEQ multiplex PCR, and the TCRdb table lists in-frame clones only, not all of them. Here the sample spans some 400,000 clones, over 75% being singletons. Sequences were obtained from peripheral blood. The receptor set was obtained from a woman aged 55-69 years with COVID-19, enrolled during active disease. The CDR3 runs from the conserved cysteine through the conserved F or W. Each record gives: J gene, clone size, V gene, D gene, CDR3 protein, CDR3 DNA. D genes are given only for firm matches. Rows give clone size only sometimes, using once, few, many, or a class for an expanded clone.

>TRBJ2-7|NA|TRBV28|NA
CASSLKTASSYEQYF
TGTGCCAGCAGTTTAAAAACAGCAAGCTCCTACGAGCAGTACTTC
>TRBJ2-7|NA|TRBV20-1|NA
CSALSYEQYF
TGCAGTGCTTTATCCTACGAGCAGTACTTC
>TRBJ2-7|NA|TRBV5-1|TRBD1
CASSREGTGSTYEQYF
TGCGCCAGTTCAAGGGAGGGGACAGGGTCGACCTACGAGCAGTACTTC
>TRBJ1-5|NA|TRBV5-8|NA
CASTPGHLLNQPQHF
TGTGCCAGCACACCGGGACACTTACTCAATCAGCCCCAGCATTTT
>TRBJ2-7|NA|TRBV7-9|NA
CASSLPEGNYEQYF
TGTGCCAGCAGCTTACCGGAGGGAAACTACGAGCAGTACTTC
>TRBJ1-6|NA|TRBV5-1|TRBD1
CASSLASDRITSPLHF
TGCGCCAGCAGCTTGGCCTCGGACAGGATAACGTCACCCCTCCACTTT
>TRBJ1-1|NA|TRBV2|NA
CASLYHEDSAFF
TGTGCCAGTCTCTATCATGAGGACTCAGCTTTCTTT
>TRBJ1-4|NA|TRBV3-1/TRBV3-2|NA
CASSQATGEKLFF
TGTGCCAGCAGCCAAGCTACGGGTGAAAAACTGTTTTTT
>TRBJ2-5|NA|TRBV5-1|NA
CASSLAGQILELGETQYF
TGCGCCAGCAGCTTGGCTGGACAGATTTTGGAGTTAGGGGAGACCCAGTACTTC
>TRBJ1-6|NA|TRBV18|NA
CASSPRGRSYNSPLHF
TGTGCCAGCTCACCACGGGGGCGAAGCTATAATTCACCCCTCCACTTT
>TRBJ2-3|NA|TRBV5-1|TRBD2
CASSLGLADTQYF
TGCGCCAGCAGCTTGGGACTAGCGGATACGCAGTATTTT
>TRBJ2-1|NA|TRBV4-1|TRBD2
CASSQSRVAGGPGQFF
TGCGCCAGCAGCCAATCTCGAGTAGCGGGGGGGCCAGGGCAGTTCTTC
>TRBJ2-7|NA|TRBV11-2|NA
CASSLAPQGRFEQYF
TGTGCCAGCAGCTTAGCTCCACAGGGTAGGTTCGAGCAGTACTTC
>TRBJ1-1|NA|TRBV7-9|TRBD1
CASSYETGSAEAFF
TGTGCCAGCAGCTATGAGACAGGGAGCGCTGAAGCTTTCTTT
>TRBJ1-1|NA|TRBV3-1/TRBV3-2|NA
CASSQDTDSVEAFF
TGTGCCAGCAGCCAAGATACGGACAGCGTAGAAGCTTTCTTT
>TRBJ2-5|NA|TRBV19|NA
CASRPGGPPQETQYF
TGTGCCAGTAGGCCCGGGGGGCCTCCCCAAGAGACCCAGTACTTC
>TRBJ2-1|NA|TRBV5-1|TRBD2
CASSLPTSGAYNEQFF
TGCGCCAGCAGCCTCCCAACTAGCGGGGCGTACAATGAGCAGTTCTTC
>TRBJ1-2|few|TRBV10-3|TRBD1
CAIRQGANDYGYTF
TGTGCCATCAGGCAGGGGGCGAATGACTATGGCTACACCTTC
>TRBJ2-2|once|TRBV9|TRBD2
CASSVEGLVSTGELFF
TGTGCCAGCAGCGTAGAGGGACTAGTTTCTACCGGGGAGCTGTTTTTT
>TRBJ1-1|NA|TRBV2|NA
CASSAPPQATEAFF
TGTGCCAGCAGTGCCCCCCCTCAGGCCACTGAAGCTTTCTTT
>TRBJ1-6|NA|TRBV9|TRBD1
CASSFSGTDAFRTPLHF
TGTGCCAGCAGCTTCTCCGGGACAGACGCCTTTAGAACACCCCTCCACTTT
>TRBJ2-7|NA|TRBV3-1/TRBV3-2|TRBD2
CASSQELAGVQYF
TGTGCCAGCAGCCAGGAACTAGCGGGGGTACAGTACTTC
>TRBJ1-5|NA|TRBV27|NA
CASSLRPSRGPQHF
TGTGCCAGCAGTTTAAGACCCTCCAGGGGGCCCCAGCATTTT
>TRBJ1-2|NA|TRBV29-1|NA
CSVGSPDKFGYTF
TGCAGCGTTGGGTCCCCCGACAAGTTTGGCTACACCTTC
>TRBJ1-1|NA|TRBV9|TRBD1
CASSAGTENTEAFF
TGTGCCAGCAGCGCTGGGACAGAGAACACTGAAGCTTTCTTT
>TRBJ1-5|NA|TRBV4-1|NA
CASSQGIGGNQPQHF
TGCGCCAGCAGCCAAGGGATAGGGGGCAATCAGCCCCAGCATTTT
>TRBJ2-1|NA|TRBV3-1/TRBV3-2|NA
CASSQDLSEPYNEQFF
TGTGCCAGCAGCCAAGATCTGAGCGAACCTTACAATGAGCAGTTCTTC
>TRBJ2-3|NA|TRBV14|TRBD2
CASSPSRGFTDTQYF
TGTGCCAGCAGCCCCTCGCGGGGGTTCACAGATACGCAGTATTTT
>TRBJ1-5|NA|TRBV6-1|NA
CASSEWTKRDNQPQHF
TGTGCCAGCAGTGAATGGACAAAAAGGGATAATCAGCCCCAGCATTTT
>TRBJ1-4|NA|TRBV7-9|NA
CASSLGGLATNEKLFF
TGTGCCAGCAGCTTAGGAGGGCTTGCAACTAATGAAAAACTGTTTTTT
>TRBJ1-6|once|TRBV20-1|TRBD1
CSASADRGANSPLHF
TGCAGTGCTAGTGCTGACAGGGGGGCGAATTCACCCCTCCACTTT
>TRBJ2-5|NA|TRBV27|TRBD2
CASSLRFGTSGGLETQYF
TGTGCCAGCAGTTTAAGGTTCGGGACTAGCGGGGGGCTAGAGACCCAGTACTTC
>TRBJ1-2|NA|TRBV5-5|NA
CASSLVEARGVVGYTF
TGTGCCAGCAGCTTGGTGGAGGCCAGGGGAGTCGTTGGCTACACCTTC
>TRBJ1-2|NA|TRBV10-3|TRBD1
CAITRTGDGYTF
TGTGCCATCACCAGGACAGGGGACGGCTACACCTTC
>TRBJ1-3|NA|TRBV30|NA
CAWSEGVHTIYF
TGTGCCTGGAGTGAAGGGGTACACACCATATATTTT
>TRBJ2-2|NA|TRBV5-1|TRBD1
CASSLAPGTANTGELFF
TGCGCCAGCAGCTTGGCCCCCGGGACAGCGAACACCGGGGAGCTGTTTTTT
>TRBJ2-7|once|TRBV6-5|NA
CASSRTDYEQYF
TGTGCCAGCAGTCGGACAGACTACGAGCAGTACTTC
>TRBJ2-2|NA|TRBV9|TRBD2
CASSPRRLAGGQGELFF
TGTGCCAGCAGCCCCCGTCGGCTAGCGGGGGGGCAAGGGGAGCTGTTTTTT
>TRBJ1-2|once|TRBV28|TRBD1
CASSSGDRDNYGYTF
TGTGCCAGCAGCTCCGGGGACAGGGATAACTATGGCTACACCTTC
>TRBJ1-2|few|TRBV28|TRBD1
CASSSWTGSNYGYTF
TGTGCCAGCAGTTCATGGACAGGATCTAACTATGGCTACACCTTC
>TRBJ2-5|once|TRBV5-1|NA
CASSPAKTGVEKTQYF
TGCGCCAGCAGCCCTGCCAAGACAGGAGTCGAAAAGACCCAGTACTTC
>TRBJ2-2|many|TRBV4-1|TRBD2
CASSPPGLAVGELFF
TGCGCCAGCAGCCCACCGGGACTAGCTGTCGGGGAGCTGTTTTTT
>TRBJ1-5|NA|TRBV12-3/TRBV12-4|NA
CASSFDRGQPQHF
TGTGCCAGCAGTTTTGATCGCGGTCAGCCCCAGCATTTT
>TRBJ1-6|NA|TRBV27|NA
CASSFSQYNSPLHF
TGTGCCAGCAGTTTCTCCCAGTATAATTCACCCCTCCACTTT
>TRBJ2-2|NA|TRBV5-1|TRBD2
CASSLGLAGGTAGELFF
TGCGCCAGCAGCTTGGGACTAGCGGGGGGAACGGCCGGGGAGCTGTTTTTT
>TRBJ2-7|NA|TRBV5-6|NA
CASSPGWTSSYEQYF
TGTGCCAGCAGCCCAGGATGGACAAGCTCCTACGAGCAGTACTTC
>TRBJ2-7|NA|TRBV18|NA
CASSSDSSSYEQYF
TGTGCCAGCTCATCTGACAGCAGCTCCTACGAGCAGTACTTC
>TRBJ2-1|NA|TRBV5-1|TRBD1
CASSFRDRANEQFF
TGCGCCAGCAGCTTCCGGGACAGGGCGAATGAGCAGTTCTTC
>TRBJ2-1|NA|TRBV2|TRBD2
CASSPGGGLKYNEQFF
TGTGCCAGCAGCCCCGGGGGGGGGCTCAAGTACAATGAGCAGTTCTTC
>TRBJ2-1|NA|TRBV5-4|NA
CASSSGGASYNEQFF
TGTGCCAGCAGCTCTGGCGGGGCTTCCTACAATGAGCAGTTCTTC
>TRBJ2-3|NA|TRBV20-1|TRBD2
CSASSGLSTDTQYF
TGCAGTGCTAGTAGCGGGCTTAGCACAGATACGCAGTATTTT
>TRBJ2-1|NA|TRBV19|TRBD1
CASSIDRGRYNEQFF
TGTGCCAGTAGTATAGACAGGGGGCGTTACAATGAGCAGTTCTTC
>TRBJ2-7|NA|TRBV10-3|TRBD2
CAISETSGGLEQYF
TGTGCCATCAGTGAGACTAGCGGGGGCCTCGAGCAGTACTTC